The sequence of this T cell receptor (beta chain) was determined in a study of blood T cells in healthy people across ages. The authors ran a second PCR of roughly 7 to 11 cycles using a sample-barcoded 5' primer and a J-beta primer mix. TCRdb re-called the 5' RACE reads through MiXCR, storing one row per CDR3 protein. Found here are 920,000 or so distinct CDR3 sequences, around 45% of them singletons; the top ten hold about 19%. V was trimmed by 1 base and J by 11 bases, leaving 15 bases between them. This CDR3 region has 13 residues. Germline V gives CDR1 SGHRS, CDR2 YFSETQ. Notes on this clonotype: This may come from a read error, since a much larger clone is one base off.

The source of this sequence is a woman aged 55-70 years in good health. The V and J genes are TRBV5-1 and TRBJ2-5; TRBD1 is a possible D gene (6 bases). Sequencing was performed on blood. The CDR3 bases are TGCGCCAGCAGCTTGCAGGGGTACAATGAGCAGTACTTC. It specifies CASSLQGYNEQYF.